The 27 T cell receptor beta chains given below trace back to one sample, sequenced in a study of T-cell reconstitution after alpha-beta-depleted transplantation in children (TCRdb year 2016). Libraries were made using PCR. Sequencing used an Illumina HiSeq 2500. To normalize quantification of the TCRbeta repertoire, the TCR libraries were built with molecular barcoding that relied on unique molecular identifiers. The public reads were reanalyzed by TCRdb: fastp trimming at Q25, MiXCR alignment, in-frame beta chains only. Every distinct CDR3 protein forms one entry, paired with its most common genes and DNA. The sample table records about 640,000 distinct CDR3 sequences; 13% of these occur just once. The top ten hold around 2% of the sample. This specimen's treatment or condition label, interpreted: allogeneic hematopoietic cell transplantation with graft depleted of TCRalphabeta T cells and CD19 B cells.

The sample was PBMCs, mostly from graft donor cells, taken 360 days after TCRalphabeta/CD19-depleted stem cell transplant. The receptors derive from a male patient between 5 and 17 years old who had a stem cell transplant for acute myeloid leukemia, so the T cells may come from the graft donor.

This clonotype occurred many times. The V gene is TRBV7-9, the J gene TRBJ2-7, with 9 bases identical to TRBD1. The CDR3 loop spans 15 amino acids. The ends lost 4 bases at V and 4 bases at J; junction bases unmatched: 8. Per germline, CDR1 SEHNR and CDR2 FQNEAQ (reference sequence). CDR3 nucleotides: TGTGCCAGCAGCTGGCTACAGGGGGCTAAGTACGAGCAGTACTTC. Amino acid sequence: CASSWLQGAKYEQYF.

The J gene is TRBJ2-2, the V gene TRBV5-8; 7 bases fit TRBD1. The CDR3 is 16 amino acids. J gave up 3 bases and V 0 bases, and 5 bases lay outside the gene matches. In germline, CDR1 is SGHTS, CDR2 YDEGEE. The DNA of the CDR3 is TGTGCCAGCAGCTTGGGACAGGGCCTATACACCGGGGAGCTGTTTTTT. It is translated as CASSLGQGLYTGELFF.

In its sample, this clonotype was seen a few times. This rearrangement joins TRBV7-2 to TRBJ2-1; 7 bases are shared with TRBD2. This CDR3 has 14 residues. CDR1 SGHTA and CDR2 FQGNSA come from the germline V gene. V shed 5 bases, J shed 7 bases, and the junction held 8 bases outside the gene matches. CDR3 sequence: CASSPWGRGNEQFF. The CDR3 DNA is TGTGCCAGCAGCCCTTGGGGGAGGGGAAATGAGCAGTTCTTC.

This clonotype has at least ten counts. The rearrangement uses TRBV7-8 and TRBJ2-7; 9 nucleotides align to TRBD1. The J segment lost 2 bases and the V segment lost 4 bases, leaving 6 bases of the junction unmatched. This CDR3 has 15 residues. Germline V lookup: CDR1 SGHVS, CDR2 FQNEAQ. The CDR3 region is CASSSWTGATYEQYF. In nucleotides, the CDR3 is TGTGCCAGCAGCTCATGGACAGGGGCCACCTACGAGCAGTACTTC.

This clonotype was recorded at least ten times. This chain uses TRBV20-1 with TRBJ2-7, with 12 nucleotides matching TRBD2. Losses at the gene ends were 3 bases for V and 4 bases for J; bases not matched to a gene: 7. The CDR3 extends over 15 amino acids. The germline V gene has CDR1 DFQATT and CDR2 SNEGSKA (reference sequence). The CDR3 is CSASRLAGVRYEQYF. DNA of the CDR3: TGCAGTGCTAGCCGACTAGCGGGGGTAAGGTACGAGCAGTACTTC.

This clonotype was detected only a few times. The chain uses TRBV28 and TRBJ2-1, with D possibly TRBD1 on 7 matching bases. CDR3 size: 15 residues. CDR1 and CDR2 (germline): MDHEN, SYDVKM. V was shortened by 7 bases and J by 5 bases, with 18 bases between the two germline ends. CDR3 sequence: CASITNRGGHNEQFF. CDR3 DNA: TGTGCCAGCATCACGAACAGGGGAGGACACAATGAGCAGTTCTTC.

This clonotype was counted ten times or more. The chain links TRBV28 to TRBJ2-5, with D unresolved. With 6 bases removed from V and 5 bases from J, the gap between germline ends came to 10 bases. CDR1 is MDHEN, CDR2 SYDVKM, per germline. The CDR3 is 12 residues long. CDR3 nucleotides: TGTGCCAGCAGCTCCACTTTGGAGACCCAGTACTTC. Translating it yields CASSSTLETQYF.

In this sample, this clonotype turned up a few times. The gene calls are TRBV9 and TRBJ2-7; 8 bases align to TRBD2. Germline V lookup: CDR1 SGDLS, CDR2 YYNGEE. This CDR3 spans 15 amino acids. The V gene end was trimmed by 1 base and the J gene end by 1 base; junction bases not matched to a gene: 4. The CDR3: CASSVSAGGSYEQYF. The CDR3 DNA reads TGTGCCAGCAGCGTAAGTGCGGGAGGATCCTACGAGCAGTACTTC.

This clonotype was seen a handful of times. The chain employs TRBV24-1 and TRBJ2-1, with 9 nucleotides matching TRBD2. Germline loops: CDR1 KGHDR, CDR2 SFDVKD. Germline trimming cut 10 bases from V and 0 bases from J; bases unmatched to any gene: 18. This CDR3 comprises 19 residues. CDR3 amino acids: CATGGSGRHLEASYNEQFF. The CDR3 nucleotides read TGTGCCACGGGGGGAAGCGGGAGGCACCTTGAGGCCTCCTACAATGAGCAGTTCTTC.

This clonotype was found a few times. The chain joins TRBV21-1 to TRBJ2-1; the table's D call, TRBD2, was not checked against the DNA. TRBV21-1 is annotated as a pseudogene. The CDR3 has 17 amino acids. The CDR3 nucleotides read TGTGCCAGCAGCAAAGTTCTAAAGCGGGACCTTTACAATGAGCAGTTCTTC. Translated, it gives CASSKVLKRDLYNEQFF.

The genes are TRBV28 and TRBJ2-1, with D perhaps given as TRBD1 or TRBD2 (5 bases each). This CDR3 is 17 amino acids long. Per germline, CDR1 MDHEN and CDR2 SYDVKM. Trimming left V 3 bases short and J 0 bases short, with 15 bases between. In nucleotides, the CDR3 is TGTGCCAGCAGTTTTAGAGGGGTGTTCGGCTCCTACAATGAGCAGTTCTTC. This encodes CASSFRGVFGSYNEQFF.

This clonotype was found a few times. This CDR3 is CASSPFHEQYF. As DNA, the CDR3 is TGTGCCAGCAGCCCTTTCCACGAGCAGTACTTC. The V and J genes are TRBV5-5 and TRBJ2-7; D is undetermined. The CDR3 has 11 amino acids. Germline V gene sequence: CDR1 SGHKS, CDR2 YYEKEE (reference sequence). V was cut by 4 bases and J by 5 bases, with 7 bases left in between.

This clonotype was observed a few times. The DNA for the CDR3 is TGTGCCAGCAGCCAAGTGAGACGTGAAAAAGAGTTCTTC. Its translation is CASSQVRREKEFF. The chain couples TRBV3-1 to TRBJ2-1; D ambiguous. Trimming shortened V by 1 base and J by 14 bases, and 15 bases separated the two germline ends. The CDR3 length is 13 residues. Per germline, CDR1 LGHDT and CDR2 YNNKEL (reference sequence).

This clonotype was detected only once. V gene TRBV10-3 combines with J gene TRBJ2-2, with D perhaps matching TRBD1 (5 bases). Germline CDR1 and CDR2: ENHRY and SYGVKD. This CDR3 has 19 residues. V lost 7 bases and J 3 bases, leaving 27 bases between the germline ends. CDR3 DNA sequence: TGTGCCATCAACCGAGAAGGGCTCCTAATTTTAGGGGACACCGGGGAGCTGTTTTTT. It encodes CAINREGLLILGDTGELFF.

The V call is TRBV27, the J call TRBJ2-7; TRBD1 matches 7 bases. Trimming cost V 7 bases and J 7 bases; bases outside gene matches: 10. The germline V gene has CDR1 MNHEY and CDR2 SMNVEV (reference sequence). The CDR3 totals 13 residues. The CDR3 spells CASTFRQGGEQYF. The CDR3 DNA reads TGTGCCAGCACTTTTCGACAGGGTGGAGAGCAGTACTTC.

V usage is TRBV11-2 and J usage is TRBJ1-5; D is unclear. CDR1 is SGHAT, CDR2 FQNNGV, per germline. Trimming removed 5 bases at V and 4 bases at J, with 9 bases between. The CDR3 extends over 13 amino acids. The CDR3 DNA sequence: TGTGCCAGCAGCACCAGCCCGAATCAGCCCCAGCATTTT. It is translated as CASSTSPNQPQHF.

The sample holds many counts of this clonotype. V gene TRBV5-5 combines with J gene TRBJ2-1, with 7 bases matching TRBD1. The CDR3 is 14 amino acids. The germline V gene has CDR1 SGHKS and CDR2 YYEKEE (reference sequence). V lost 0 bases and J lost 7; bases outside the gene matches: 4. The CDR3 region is CASSLVRGQNEQFF. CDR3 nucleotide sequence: TGTGCCAGCAGCTTGGTAAGGGGGCAGAATGAGCAGTTCTTC.

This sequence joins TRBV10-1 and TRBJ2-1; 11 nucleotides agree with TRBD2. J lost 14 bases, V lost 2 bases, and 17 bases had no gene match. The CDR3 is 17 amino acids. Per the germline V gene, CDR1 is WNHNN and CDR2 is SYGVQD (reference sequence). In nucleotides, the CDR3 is TGCGCCAGCAGTGAGGAGGAAGAACTAGCGGGAGAGATCTTAGAGTTCTTC. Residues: CASSEEEELAGEILEFF.

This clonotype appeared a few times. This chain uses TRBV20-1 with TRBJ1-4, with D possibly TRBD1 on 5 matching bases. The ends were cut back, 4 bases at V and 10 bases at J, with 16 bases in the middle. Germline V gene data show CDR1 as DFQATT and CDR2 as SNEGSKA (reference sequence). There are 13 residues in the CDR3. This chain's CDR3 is CSAIRVVGGKLFF. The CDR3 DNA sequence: TGCAGTGCTATCCGCGTGGTCGGGGGAAAACTGTTTTTT.

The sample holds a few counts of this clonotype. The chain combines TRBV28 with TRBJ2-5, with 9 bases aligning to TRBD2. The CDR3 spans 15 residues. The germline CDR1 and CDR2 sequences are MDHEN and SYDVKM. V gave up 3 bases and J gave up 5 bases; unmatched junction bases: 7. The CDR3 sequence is CASSLTGGRVETQYF. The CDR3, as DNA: TGTGCCAGCAGTTTGACCGGCGGGAGGGTGGAGACCCAGTACTTC.

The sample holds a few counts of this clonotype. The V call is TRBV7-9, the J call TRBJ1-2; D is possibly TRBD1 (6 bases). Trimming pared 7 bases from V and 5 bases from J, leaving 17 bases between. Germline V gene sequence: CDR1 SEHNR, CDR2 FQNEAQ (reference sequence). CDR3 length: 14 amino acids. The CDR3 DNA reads TGTGCCAGCACCCTCTTAGGGGACATTTATGGCTACACCTTC. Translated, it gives CASTLLGDIYGYTF.

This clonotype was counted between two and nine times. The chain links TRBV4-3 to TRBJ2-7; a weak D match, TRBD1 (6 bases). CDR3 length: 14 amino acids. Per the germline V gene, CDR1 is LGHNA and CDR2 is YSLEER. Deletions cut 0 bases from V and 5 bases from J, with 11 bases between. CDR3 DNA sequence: TGCGCCAGCAGCCAAGAGGCACAGGGCCACGAGCAGTACTTC. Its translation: CASSQEAQGHEQYF.

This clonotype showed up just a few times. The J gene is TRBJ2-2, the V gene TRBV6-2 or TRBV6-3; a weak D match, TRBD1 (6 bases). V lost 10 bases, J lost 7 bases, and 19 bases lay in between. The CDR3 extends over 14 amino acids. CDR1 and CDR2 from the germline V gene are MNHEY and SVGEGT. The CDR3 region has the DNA TGTGCCACCACCACAACAGGGCCTGGCGGGGAGCTGTTTTTT. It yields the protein CATTTTGPGGELFF.

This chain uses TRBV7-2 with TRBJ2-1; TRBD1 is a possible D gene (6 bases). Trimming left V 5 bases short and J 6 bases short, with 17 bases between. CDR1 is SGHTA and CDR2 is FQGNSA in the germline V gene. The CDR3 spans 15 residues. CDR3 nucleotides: TGTGCCAGCAGCGGGGGCTTCACCACCACCAATGAGCAGTTCTTC. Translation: CASSGGFTTTNEQFF.

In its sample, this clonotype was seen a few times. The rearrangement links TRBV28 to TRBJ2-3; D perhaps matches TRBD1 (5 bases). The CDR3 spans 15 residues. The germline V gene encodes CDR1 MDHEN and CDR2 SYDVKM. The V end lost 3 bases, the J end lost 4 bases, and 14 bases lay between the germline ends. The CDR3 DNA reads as TGTGCCAGCAGTTTCCAACTACAAGGGGCAGATACGCAGTATTTT. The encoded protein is CASSFQLQGADTQYF.

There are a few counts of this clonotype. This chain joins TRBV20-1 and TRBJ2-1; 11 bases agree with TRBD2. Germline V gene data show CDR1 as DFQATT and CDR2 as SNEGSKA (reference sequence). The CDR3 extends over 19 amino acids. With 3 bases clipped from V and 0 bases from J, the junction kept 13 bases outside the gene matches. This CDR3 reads CSARELLAGVLSSYNEQFF. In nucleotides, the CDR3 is TGCAGTGCTAGGGAATTACTAGCGGGAGTTTTAAGCTCCTACAATGAGCAGTTCTTC.

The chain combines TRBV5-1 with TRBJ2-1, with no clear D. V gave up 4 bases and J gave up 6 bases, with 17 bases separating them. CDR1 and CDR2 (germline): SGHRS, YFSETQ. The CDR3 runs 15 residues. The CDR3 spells CASSLDPNGSNEQFF. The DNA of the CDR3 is TGCGCCAGCAGCCTTGACCCTAATGGGTCCAATGAGCAGTTCTTC.